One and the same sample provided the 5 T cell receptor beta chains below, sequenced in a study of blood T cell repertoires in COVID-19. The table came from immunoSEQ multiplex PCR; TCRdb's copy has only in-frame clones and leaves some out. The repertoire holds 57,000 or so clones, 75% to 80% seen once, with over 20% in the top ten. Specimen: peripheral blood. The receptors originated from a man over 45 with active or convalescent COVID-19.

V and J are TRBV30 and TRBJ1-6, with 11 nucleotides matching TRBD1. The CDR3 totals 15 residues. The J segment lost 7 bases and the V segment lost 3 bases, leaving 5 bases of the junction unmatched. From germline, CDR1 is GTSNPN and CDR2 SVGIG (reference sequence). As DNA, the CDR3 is TGTGCCTGGAGAAGGACAGGGGGCGGCAATTCACCCCTCCACTTT. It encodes CAWRRTGGGNSPLHF.

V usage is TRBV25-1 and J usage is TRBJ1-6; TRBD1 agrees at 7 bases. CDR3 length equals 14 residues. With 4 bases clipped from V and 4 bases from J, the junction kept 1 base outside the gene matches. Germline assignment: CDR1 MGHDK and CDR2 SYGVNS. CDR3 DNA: TGTGCCAGCAGTGCGGGACAGTATAATTCACCCCTCCACTTT. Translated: CASSAGQYNSPLHF.

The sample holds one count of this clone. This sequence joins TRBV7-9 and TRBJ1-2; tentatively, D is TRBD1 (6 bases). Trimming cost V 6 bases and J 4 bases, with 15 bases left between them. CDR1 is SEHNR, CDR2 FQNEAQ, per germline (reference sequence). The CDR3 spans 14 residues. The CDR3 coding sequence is TGTGCCAGCAGTTCAGGGGAGGGGATCTATGGCTACACCTTC. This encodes CASSSGEGIYGYTF.

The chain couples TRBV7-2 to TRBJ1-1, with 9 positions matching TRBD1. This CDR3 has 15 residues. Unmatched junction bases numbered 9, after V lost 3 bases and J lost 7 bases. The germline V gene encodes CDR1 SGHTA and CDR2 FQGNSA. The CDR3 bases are TGTGCCAGCAGCTTCCCCTTAGGGGACAGGGATGAAGCTTTCTTT. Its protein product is CASSFPLGDRDEAFF.

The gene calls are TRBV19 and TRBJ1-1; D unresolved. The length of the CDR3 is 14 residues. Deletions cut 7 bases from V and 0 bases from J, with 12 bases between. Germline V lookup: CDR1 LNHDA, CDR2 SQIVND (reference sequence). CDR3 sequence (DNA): TGTGCCAGTACATCGGGAAGCGTGAACACTGAAGCTTTCTTT. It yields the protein CASTSGSVNTEAFF.